Presented here are 3 T cell receptor beta chains from one specimen sequenced in a study of CD4 T cells in relation to SARS-CoV-2 and coronaviruses. The antigens these receptors bind are not known. Assay used: immunoSEQ multiplex PCR; TCRdb lists only in-frame clones, some missing. The top ten hold more than 15% of the sample, which has around 23,000 clones, roughly 80% seen once. Before the COVID-19 pandemic, during about 2010-2018, CD4+ T cells were taken from unexposed donors. The cells were cultured for roughly 11 days before CD4+ T cells were isolated. Sequences were obtained from CD4+ T cells from PBMCs, cultured in vitro. These receptors were collected from a human donor in good health.

This chain connects TRBV19 to TRBJ2-3; possible D gene TRBD2, 6 bases. The CDR3 consists of 15 residues. Trimming removed 2 bases from V and 2 bases from J, with 11 bases in between. Germline V gives CDR1 LNHDA, CDR2 SQIVND (reference sequence). CDR3 nucleotides: TGTGCCAGTAGTATACCCGGACTACTCACAGATACGCAGTATTTT. It is translated as CASSIPGLLTDTQYF.

The V and J genes are TRBV10-3 and TRBJ2-5; 9 nucleotides match TRBD2. CDR3 size: 15 residues. Trimming at V came to 10 bases and at J to 2 bases, leaving 11 bases not matched to a gene. Germline V lookup: CDR1 ENHRY, CDR2 SYGVKD. The CDR3 DNA is TGTGCCAGCCGGGGTACTAGCGGGCCTCAAGAGACCCAGTACTTC. Its protein product is CASRGTSGPQETQYF.

The J gene is TRBJ1-5, the V gene TRBV10-3; D is unclear. V shed 6 bases and J shed 5 bases, with 8 bases lying between them. The CDR3 loop spans 12 amino acids. CDR1 is ENHRY and CDR2 is SYGVKD in the germline V gene. The CDR3: CAIRTPDQPQHF. The CDR3 DNA sequence: TGTGCCATCAGGACCCCTGATCAGCCCCAGCATTTT.